These 5 T cell receptor beta chains were sequenced from one sample in a study of blood T cell repertoires in COVID-19. Sequenced by immunoSEQ multiplex PCR; TCRdb stores in-frame clones only, minus some. This table has about 240,000 clones, 88% appearing once. The sample comprised peripheral blood. The receptor source for this set is a woman in her 40s who had recovered from COVID-19.

Here the CDR3 DNA reads TGTGCCAGCAGTACCCCCGGGATGAGCTCCTATAATTCACCCCTCCACTTT. The encoded protein is CASSTPGMSSYNSPLHF. V and J are TRBV6-2 or TRBV6-3 and TRBJ1-6; D is unresolved. The V end lost 5 bases, the J end lost 0 bases, and 14 bases lay between the germline ends. Germline CDR1 reads MNHEY; CDR2 reads SVGEGT. CDR3 length equals 17 residues.

The rearrangement uses TRBV10-2 and TRBJ2-3, with 11 bases that match TRBD2. There are 15 residues in the CDR3. J gave up 6 bases and V 7 bases, and 9 bases lay outside the gene matches. CDR1 and CDR2 (germline): WSHSY, SAAADI. The CDR3 sequence is CASTPRLAGRDTQYF. The CDR3 nucleotides are TGCGCCAGCACCCCCCGACTAGCGGGAAGGGATACGCAGTATTTT.

This clone was seen a few times. The J gene is TRBJ1-5, the V gene TRBV6-2 or TRBV6-3; weak D call: TRBD1 (5 bases). The CDR3 covers 15 residues. Germline CDR1 reads MNHEY; CDR2 reads SVGEGT. Between the trimmed V and J ends, which lost 5 bases and 2 bases, there was a span of 13 bases. The CDR3 region is CASSTSGGGNQPQHF. In nucleotides, the CDR3 is TGTGCCAGCAGTACCTCCGGGGGTGGCAATCAGCCCCAGCATTTT.

The chain has TRBV20-1 and TRBJ2-7; TRBD2 matches 11 bases. Germline V CDR1 and CDR2: DFQATT, SNEGSKA (reference sequence). The CDR3 is made up of 14 amino acids. V lost 3 bases and J lost 5; bases outside the gene matches: 6. The CDR3 sequence is CSASLLAGGNEQYF. The CDR3, as DNA: TGCAGTGCTAGTCTTCTAGCGGGAGGTAACGAGCAGTACTTC.

V is TRBV12-3 or TRBV12-4 and J is TRBJ2-7, with D possibly being TRBD1 (5 bases). V was cut by 3 bases and J by 4 bases, with 10 bases left in between. This CDR3 region has 13 residues. The CDR3 protein is CASSFPGRYEQYF. Here the CDR3 DNA reads TGTGCCAGCAGTTTCCCAGGGCGGTACGAGCAGTACTTC.